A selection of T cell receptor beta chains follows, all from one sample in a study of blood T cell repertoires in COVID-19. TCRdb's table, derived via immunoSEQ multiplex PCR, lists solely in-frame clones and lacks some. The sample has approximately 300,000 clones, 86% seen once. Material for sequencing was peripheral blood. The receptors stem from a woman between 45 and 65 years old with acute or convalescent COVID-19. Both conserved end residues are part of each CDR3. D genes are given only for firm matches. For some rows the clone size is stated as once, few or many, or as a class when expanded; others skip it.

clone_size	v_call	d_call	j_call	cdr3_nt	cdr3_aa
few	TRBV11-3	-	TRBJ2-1	TGTGCCAGCAGCGCCTCAGGTTGGGACACGAGCTCCTACAATGAGCAGTTCTTC	CASSASGWDTSSYNEQFF
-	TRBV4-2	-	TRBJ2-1	TGTGCCAGCAGCCAAGATCGTAATGAGCAGTTCTTC	CASSQDRNEQFF
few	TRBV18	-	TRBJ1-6	TGTGCCAGCTCACCACGAGTCGCACCCGGGGGTAATTCACCCCTCCACTTT	CASSPRVAPGGNSPLHF
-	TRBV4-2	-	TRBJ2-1	TGTGCCAGCAGCCAAGATCTCTCCGGTCCAGGTAGCTACAATGAGCAGTTCTTC	CASSQDLSGPGSYNEQFF
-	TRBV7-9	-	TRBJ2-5	TGTGCCAGCAGCCGAGAGACCCAGTACTTC	CASSRETQYF
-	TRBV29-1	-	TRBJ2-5	TGCAGCGTTGAATCCCCGCGGGGACAGTTAAATATAGAGACCCAGTACTTC	CSVESPRGQLNIETQYF
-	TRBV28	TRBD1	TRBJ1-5	TGTGCCAGCAGTTTGGTACAGGGGAATCAGCCCCAGCATTTT	CASSLVQGNQPQHF
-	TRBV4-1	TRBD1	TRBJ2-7	TGCGCCAGCAGCCATCGGGACAGGGACTACGAGCAGTACTTC	CASSHRDRDYEQYF
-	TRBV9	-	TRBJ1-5	TGTGCCAGCAGCGCCCGGGGGGTAAGGGGACAGCCCCAGCATTTT	CASSARGVRGQPQHF
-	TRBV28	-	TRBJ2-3	TGTGCCAGCAGGCGGGACTTGGGAGATACGCAGTATTTT	CASRRDLGDTQYF
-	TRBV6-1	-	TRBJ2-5	TGTGCCAGCAGTGAAATCGGCCTCGTGGAGGCCCAGTACTTC	CASSEIGLVEAQYF
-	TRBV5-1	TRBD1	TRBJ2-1	TGCGCCAGCAGCGAACAGGGGGCTGGGGACAATGAGCAGTTCTTC	CASSEQGAGDNEQFF
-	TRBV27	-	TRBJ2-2	TGTGCCAGCAGTTCCTGGGCCACAGGGTGGAGGACCGGGGAGCTGTTTTTT	CASSSWATGWRTGELFF
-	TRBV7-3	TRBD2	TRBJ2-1	TGTGCCAGCAGCTTCAGTCTAGCGGACCACAATGAGCAGTTCTTC	CASSFSLADHNEQFF
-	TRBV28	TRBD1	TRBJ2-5	TGTGCCAGCAGTTTTAGTCCGCAGGGGGCAGAGACCCAGTACTTC	CASSFSPQGAETQYF
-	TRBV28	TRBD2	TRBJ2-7	TGTGCCAGCAGTTTAGGGGTAGCGGGAGGGCCAAGGGAGCAGTACTTC	CASSLGVAGGPREQYF
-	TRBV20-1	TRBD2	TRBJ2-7	TGCAGTGGAGCGGGGCTTTACGAGCAGTACTTC	CSGAGLYEQYF
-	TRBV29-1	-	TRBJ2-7	TGCAGCGTTCTGGGGGCAGGAAAGAACCCCTACGAGCAGTACTTC	CSVLGAGKNPYEQYF
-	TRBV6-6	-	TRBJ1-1	TGTGCCAGCAGCTTCGTTCGGGGGACTGAAGCTTTCTTT	CASSFVRGTEAFF
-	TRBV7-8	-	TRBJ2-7	TGTGCCAGCAGCTTAGGGGGCTTGAGCTCCTACGAGCAGTACTTC	CASSLGGLSSYEQYF
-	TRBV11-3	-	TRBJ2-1	TGTGCCAGCAGCTTAAGTGGAACAGCTCGGGGTGAGCAGTTCTTC	CASSLSGTARGEQFF
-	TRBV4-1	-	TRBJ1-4	TGCGCCAGCAGCCAAGATTTGATGGCTGTGAATGAAAAACTGTTTTTT	CASSQDLMAVNEKLFF
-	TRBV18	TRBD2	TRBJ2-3	TGTGCCAGCTCACCACCGAAGACTAGCGGTCGCGGCACAGATACGCAGTATTTT	CASSPPKTSGRGTDTQYF
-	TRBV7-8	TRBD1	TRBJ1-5	TGTGCCAGCAGCCCGGACAGGATATATAGCAATCAGCCCCAGCATTTT	CASSPDRIYSNQPQHF
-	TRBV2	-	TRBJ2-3	TGTGCCAGCCAGGGTAGTGGTACGCAGTATTTT	CASQGSGTQYF
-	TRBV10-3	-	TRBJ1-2	TGTGCCATCAGTGAGTCCGTGGGCTACACCTTC	CAISESVGYTF
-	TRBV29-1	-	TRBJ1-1	TGCAGCGGGAGAGGACTGGGGTTCACTGAAGCTTTCTTT	CSGRGLGFTEAFF
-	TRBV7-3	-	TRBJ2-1	TGTGCCAGCCGGTCAAACTCCTACAATGAGCAGTTCTTC	CASRSNSYNEQFF
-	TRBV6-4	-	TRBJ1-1	TGTGCCACCTCTCAGGGGCGGAACACTGAAGCTTTCTTT	CATSQGRNTEAFF